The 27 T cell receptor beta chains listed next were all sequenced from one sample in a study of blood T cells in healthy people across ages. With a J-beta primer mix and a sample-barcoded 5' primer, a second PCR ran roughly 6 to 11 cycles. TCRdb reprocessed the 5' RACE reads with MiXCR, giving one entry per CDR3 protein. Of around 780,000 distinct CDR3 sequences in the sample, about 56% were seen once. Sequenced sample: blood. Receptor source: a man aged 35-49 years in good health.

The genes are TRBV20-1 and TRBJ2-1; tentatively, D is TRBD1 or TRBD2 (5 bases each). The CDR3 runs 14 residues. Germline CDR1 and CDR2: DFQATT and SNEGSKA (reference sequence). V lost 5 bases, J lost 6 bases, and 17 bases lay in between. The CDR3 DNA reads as TGCAGTGCTCCCCCCGGGGCTTCATCCAATGAGCAGTTCTTC. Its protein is CSAPPGASSNEQFF.

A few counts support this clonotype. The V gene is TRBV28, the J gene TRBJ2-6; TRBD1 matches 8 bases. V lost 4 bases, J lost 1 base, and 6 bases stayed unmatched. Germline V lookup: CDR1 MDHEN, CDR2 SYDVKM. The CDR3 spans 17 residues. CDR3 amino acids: CASSSTGGSSGANVLTF. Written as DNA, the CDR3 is TGTGCCAGCAGTTCCACAGGGGGGAGTTCTGGGGCCAACGTCCTGACTTTC.

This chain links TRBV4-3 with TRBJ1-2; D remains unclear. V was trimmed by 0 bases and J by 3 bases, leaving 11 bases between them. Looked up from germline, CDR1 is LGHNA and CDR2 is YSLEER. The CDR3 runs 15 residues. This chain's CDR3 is CASSQDVGKYYGYTF. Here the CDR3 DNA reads TGCGCCAGCAGCCAAGACGTTGGCAAATACTATGGCTACACCTTC.

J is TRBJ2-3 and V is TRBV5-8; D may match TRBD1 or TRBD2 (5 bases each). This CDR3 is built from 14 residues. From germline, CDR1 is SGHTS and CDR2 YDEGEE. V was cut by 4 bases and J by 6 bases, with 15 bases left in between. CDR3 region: CASSANGAGDTQYF. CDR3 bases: TGTGCCAGCAGCGCCAACGGGGCCGGTGATACGCAGTATTTT.

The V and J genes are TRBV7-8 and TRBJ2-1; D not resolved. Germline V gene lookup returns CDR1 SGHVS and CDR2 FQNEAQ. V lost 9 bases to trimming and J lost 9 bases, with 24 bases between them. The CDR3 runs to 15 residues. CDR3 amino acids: CASSREVDGFGEQFF. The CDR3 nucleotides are TGTGCCAGTTCCCGAGAGGTAGATGGATTTGGTGAGCAGTTCTTC.

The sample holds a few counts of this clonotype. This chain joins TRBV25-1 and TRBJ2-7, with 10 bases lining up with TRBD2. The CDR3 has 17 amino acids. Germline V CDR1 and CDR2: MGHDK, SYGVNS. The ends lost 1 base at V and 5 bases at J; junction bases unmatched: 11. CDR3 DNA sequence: TGTGCCAGCAGTGAATCGCTAGCGGGAGTTTCGGGCCACGAGCAGTACTTC. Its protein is CASSESLAGVSGHEQYF.

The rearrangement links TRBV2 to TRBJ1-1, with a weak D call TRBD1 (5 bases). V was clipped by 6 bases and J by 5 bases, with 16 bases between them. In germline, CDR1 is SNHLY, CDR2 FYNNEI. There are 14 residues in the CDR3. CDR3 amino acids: CASRDQGTGTEAFF. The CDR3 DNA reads TGTGCCAGCAGAGATCAGGGCACCGGAACTGAAGCTTTCTTT. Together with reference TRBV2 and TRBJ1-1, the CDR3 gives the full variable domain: EPEVTQTPSHQVTQMGQEVILRCVPISNHLYFYWYRQILGQKVEFLVSFYNNEISEKSEIFDDQFSVERPDGSNFTLKIRSTKLEDSAMYFCASRDQGTGTEAFFGQGTRLTVV.

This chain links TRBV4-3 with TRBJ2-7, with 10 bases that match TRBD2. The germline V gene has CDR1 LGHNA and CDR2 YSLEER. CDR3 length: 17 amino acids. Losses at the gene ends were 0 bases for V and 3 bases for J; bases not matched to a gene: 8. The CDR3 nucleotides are TGCGCCAGCAGCCAAGATTCTAACCCTAGCGGGAGCTACGAGCAGTACTTC. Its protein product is CASSQDSNPSGSYEQYF.

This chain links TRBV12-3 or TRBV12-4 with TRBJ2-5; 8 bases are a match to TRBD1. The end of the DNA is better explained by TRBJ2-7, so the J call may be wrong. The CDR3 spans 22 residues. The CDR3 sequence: CASSFDPYPLPLFQGAFIEQYF. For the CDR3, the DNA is TGTGCCAGCAGTTTTGACCCTTATCCACTACCGCTTTTTCAGGGGGCTTTTATCGAGCAGTACTTC.

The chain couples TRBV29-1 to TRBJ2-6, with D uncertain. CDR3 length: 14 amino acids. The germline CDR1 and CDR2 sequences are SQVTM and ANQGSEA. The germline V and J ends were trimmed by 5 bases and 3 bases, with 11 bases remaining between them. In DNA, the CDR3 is TGCAGCGTTCCAGGAGTCAGTGGGGCCAACGTCCTGACTTTC. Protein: CSVPGVSGANVLTF.

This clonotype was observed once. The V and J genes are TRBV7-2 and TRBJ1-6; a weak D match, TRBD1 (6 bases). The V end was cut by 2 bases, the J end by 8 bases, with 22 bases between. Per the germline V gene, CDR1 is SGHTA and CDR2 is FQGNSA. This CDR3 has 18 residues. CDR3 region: CASSLKKGERQFDSPLHF. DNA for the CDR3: TGTGCCAGCAGCTTAAAAAAGGGGGAGCGGCAGTTTGATTCACCCCTCCACTTT.

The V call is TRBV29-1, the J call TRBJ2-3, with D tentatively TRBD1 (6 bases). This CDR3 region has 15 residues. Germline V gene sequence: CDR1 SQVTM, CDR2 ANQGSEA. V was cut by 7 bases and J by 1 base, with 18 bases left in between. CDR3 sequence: CSGRTEPYRTDTQYF. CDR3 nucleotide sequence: TGCAGCGGTAGGACAGAACCTTATCGCACAGATACGCAGTATTTT.

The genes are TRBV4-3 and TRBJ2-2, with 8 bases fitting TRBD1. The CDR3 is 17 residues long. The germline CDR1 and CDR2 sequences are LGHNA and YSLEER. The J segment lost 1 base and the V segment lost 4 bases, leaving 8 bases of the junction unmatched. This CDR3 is CASSRDWTGRNTGELFF. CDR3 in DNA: TGCGCCAGCAGCCGAGACTGGACAGGGCGGAACACCGGGGAGCTGTTTTTT.

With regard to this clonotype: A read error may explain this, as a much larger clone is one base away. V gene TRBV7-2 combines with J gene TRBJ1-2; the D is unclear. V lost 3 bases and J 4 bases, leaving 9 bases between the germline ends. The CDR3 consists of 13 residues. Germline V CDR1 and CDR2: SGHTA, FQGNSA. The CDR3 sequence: CASSFPQFYGYTF. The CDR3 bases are TGTGCCAGCAGCTTCCCGCAGTTCTATGGCTACACCTTC.

The CDR3 reads CSARALNQPQHF. The CDR3 DNA follows: TGCAGTGCTAGAGCTCTCAATCAGCCCCAGCATTTT. The chain recombines TRBV20-1 with TRBJ1-5, with D unclear. The CDR3 sequence is 12 residues long. The germline CDR1 and CDR2 sequences are DFQATT and SNEGSKA (reference sequence). V lost 1 base and J lost 3, with 4 bases in between.

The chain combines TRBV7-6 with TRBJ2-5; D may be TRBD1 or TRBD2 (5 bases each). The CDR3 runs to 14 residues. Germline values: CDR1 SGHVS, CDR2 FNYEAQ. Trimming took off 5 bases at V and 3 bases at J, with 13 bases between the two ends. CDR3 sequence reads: CASSPLGVEETQYF. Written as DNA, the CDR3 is TGTGCCAGCAGCCCTTTGGGGGTAGAAGAGACCCAGTACTTC.

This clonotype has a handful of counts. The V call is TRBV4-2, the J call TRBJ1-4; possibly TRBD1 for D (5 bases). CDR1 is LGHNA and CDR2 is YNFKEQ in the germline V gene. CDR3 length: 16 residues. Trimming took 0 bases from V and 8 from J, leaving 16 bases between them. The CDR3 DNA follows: TGTGCCAGCAGCCAAGATGGGTGGGGGGAAAAGGAAAAACTGTTTTTT. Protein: CASSQDGWGEKEKLFF.

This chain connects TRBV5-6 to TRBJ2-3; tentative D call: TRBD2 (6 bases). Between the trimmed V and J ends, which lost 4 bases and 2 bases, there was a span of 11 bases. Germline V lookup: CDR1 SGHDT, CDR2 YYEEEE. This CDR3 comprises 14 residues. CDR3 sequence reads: CASSRGLDTDTQYF. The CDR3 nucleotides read TGTGCCAGCAGCCGGGGGTTAGACACAGATACGCAGTATTTT.

The CDR3 DNA follows: TGTGCCAGCAGTTTAGTAGTGGGGACTAGCGGGAGAGGCACAGATACGCAGTATTTT. It specifies CASSLVVGTSGRGTDTQYF. The rearrangement uses TRBV12-3 or TRBV12-4 and TRBJ2-3, with 14 bases fitting TRBD2. With V trimmed by 1 base and J by 1 base, 7 bases remained unmatched. This CDR3 has 19 amino acids.

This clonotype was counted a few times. CDR3 sequence: CSASVPAGLSYNEQFF. CDR3 nucleotides: TGCAGTGCTAGTGTGCCAGCGGGTCTTTCCTACAATGAGCAGTTCTTC. V usage is TRBV20-1 and J usage is TRBJ2-1; D perhaps matches TRBD2 (6 bases). CDR1 and CDR2 (germline): DFQATT, SNEGSKA (reference sequence). Trimming took off 3 bases at V and 1 base at J, with 16 bases between the two ends. The CDR3 sequence is 16 residues long.

The CDR3 region has the DNA TGTGCCAGCAGCCAAGGGGAAGCGCAGCATTTT. Protein product: CASSQGEAQHF. The V call is TRBV4-2, the J call TRBJ1-5; D is undetermined. The V gene's germline CDR1 is LGHNA and CDR2 YNFKEQ. The length of the CDR3 is 11 residues. V was shortened by 1 base and J by 13 bases, with 8 bases between the two germline ends.

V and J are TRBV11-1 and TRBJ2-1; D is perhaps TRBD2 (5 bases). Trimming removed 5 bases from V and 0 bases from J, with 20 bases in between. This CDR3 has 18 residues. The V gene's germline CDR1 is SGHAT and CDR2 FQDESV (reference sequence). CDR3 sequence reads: CASSPKGRSGSSYNEQFF. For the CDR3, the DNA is TGTGCCAGCAGCCCAAAAGGGAGATCGGGGAGCTCCTACAATGAGCAGTTCTTC.

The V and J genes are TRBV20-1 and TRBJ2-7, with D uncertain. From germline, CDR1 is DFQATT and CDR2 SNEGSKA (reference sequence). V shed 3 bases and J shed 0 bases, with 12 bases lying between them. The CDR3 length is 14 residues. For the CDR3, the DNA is TGCAGTGCTAGTTTCGTTAGCCTCTCCTACGAGCAGTACTTC. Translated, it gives CSASFVSLSYEQYF.

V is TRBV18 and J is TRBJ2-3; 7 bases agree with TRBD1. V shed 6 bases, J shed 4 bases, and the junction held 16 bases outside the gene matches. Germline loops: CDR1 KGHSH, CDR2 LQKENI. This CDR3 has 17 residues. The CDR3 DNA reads TGTGCCAGCTCCCCTGGGTGGGGACAGCGACGTCCAGATACGCAGTATTTT. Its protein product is CASSPGWGQRRPDTQYF.

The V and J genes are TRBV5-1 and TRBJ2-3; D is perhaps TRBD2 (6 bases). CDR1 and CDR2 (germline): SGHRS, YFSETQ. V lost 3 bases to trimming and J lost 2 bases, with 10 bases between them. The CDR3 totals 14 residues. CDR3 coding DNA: TGCGCCAGCAGCTACCGGGAGAACACAGATACGCAGTATTTT. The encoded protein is CASSYRENTDTQYF.

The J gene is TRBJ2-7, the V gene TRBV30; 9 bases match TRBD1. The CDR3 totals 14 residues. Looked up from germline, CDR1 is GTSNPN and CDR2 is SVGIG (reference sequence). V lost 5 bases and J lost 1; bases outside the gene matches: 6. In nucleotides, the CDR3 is TGTGCCTGGTGCTCGGACAGGGGATCCTACGAGCAGTACTTC. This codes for CAWCSDRGSYEQYF.

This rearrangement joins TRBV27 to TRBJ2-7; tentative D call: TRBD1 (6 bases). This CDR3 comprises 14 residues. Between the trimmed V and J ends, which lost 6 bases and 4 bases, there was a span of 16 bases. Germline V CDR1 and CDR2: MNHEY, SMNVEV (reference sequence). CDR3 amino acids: CASSGDIRLYEQYF. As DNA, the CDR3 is TGTGCCAGCAGCGGGGACATTCGCTTGTACGAGCAGTACTTC.